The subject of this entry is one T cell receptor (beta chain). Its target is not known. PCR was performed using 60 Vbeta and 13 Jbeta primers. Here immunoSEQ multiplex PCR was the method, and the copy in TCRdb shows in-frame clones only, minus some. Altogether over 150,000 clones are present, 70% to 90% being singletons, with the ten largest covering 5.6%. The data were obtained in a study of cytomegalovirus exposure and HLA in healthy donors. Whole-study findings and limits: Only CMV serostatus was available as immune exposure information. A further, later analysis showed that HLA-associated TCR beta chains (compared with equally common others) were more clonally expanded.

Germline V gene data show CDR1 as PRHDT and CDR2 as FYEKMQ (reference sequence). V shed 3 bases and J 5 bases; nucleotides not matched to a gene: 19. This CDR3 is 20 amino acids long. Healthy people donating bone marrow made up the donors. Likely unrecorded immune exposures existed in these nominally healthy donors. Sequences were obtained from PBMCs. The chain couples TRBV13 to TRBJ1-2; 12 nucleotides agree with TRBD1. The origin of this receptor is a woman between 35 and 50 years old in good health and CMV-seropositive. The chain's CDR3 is CASSFDPTTPGTGGGYGYTF. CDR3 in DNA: TGTGCCAGCAGCTTCGACCCAACAACTCCCGGGACAGGGGGCGGGTATGGCTACACCTTC.